The next 20 T cell receptor beta chains were all read from a single sample in a study of blood T cells in healthy people across ages. Through a sample-barcoded 5' primer and a J-beta primer mix, a second PCR was run for roughly 6 to 12 cycles. TCRdb ran MiXCR on the 5' RACE reads and lists one entry per CDR3 protein. The repertoire holds roughly 2 million distinct CDR3 sequences, about 50% seen once, with over 2% in the top ten. Specimen: blood. These receptors came from a woman in her thirties or forties in good health.

The rearrangement links TRBV7-9 to TRBJ1-5, with no clear D. The CDR3 consists of 12 residues. Trimming removed 6 bases at V and 3 bases at J, with 6 bases between. CDR1 and CDR2 from the germline V gene are SEHNR and FQNEAQ (reference sequence). This chain's CDR3 is CASRIDNQPQHF. Written as DNA, the CDR3 is TGTGCCAGCAGGATCGACAATCAGCCCCAGCATTTT.

The gene calls are TRBV20-1 and TRBJ2-4; D might be TRBD2 (5 bases). The CDR3 sequence is 17 residues long. The germline V and J ends were trimmed by 3 bases and 1 base, with 19 bases remaining between them. Germline CDR1 is DFQATT and CDR2 is SNEGSKA (reference sequence). The CDR3 spells CSASRMRVGVAKNIQYF. CDR3 DNA sequence: TGCAGTGCTAGCAGAATGAGGGTCGGAGTCGCCAAAAACATTCAGTACTTC.

This clonotype was picked up a small number of times. The gene calls are TRBV20-1 and TRBJ1-2; perhaps TRBD1 as D (5 bases). V was clipped by 5 bases and J by 8 bases, with 18 bases between them. The CDR3 has 13 amino acids. Germline values: CDR1 DFQATT, CDR2 SNEGSKA (reference sequence). The CDR3 bases are TGCAGTGCTGATATTGGGACCGAGGGGGGCTACACCTTC. This encodes CSADIGTEGGYTF.

In this sample, this clonotype turned up many times. The genes are TRBV29-1 and TRBJ2-7; D might be TRBD1 (5 bases). Per the germline V gene, CDR1 is SQVTM and CDR2 is ANQGSEA. Trimming cost V 4 bases and J 3 bases, with 16 bases left between them. CDR3 length equals 14 residues. The CDR3 loop reads CSVGVKGKVYEQYF. In nucleotides, the CDR3 is TGCAGCGTTGGGGTAAAGGGGAAAGTCTACGAGCAGTACTTC.

The chain uses TRBV29-1 and TRBJ1-4; D possibly corresponds to TRBD1 (6 bases). Trimming stripped 3 bases from V and 8 bases from J, with 10 bases between. Per germline, CDR1 SQVTM and CDR2 ANQGSEA. This CDR3 comprises 12 residues. CDR3: CSVDGGSEKLFF. The CDR3 region has the DNA TGCAGCGTTGATGGGGGCTCGGAAAAACTGTTTTTT.

This sequence joins TRBV18 and TRBJ2-5; 7 bases are a match to TRBD2. The DNA end is more similar to TRBJ2-7, so the J call may be wrong. CDR3 length equals 15 residues. Germline V lookup: CDR1 KGHSH, CDR2 LQKENI. CDR3 DNA sequence: TGTGCCAGCTCACCACCAGGGAGGGAGGGCGGCGAGCAGTACTTC. Its protein product is CASSPPGREGGEQYF.

The chain employs TRBV5-1 and TRBJ2-6; 10 positions match TRBD1. CDR3 size: 19 residues. J gave up 1 base and V 3 bases, and 10 bases lay outside the gene matches. Germline CDR1 and CDR2: SGHRS and YFSETQ. The CDR3 sequence is CASSSTGTGVNSGANVLTF. CDR3 nucleotide sequence: TGCGCCAGCAGCTCGACCGGGACAGGGGTGAATTCTGGGGCCAACGTCCTGACTTTC.

The chain carries TRBV14 and TRBJ1-2; D is unresolved. CDR3 size: 15 residues. V was cut by 8 bases and J by 6 bases, with 22 bases left in between. From germline, CDR1 is SGHDN and CDR2 FVKESK. The CDR3 reads CASPPRVHRPHGYTF. The CDR3 DNA sequence: TGTGCCAGCCCCCCTAGGGTACATCGGCCCCATGGCTACACCTTC.

The V and J genes are TRBV7-2 and TRBJ2-3, with TRBD2 identical over 8 bases. The CDR3 covers 16 residues. Unmatched junction bases numbered 9, after V lost 4 bases and J lost 3 bases. In germline, CDR1 is SGHTA, CDR2 FQGNSA. CDR3 sequence: CASSSGRGSRTDTQYF. CDR3 nucleotides: TGTGCCAGCAGCTCCGGGAGGGGGAGTCGGACAGATACGCAGTATTTT.

CDR3 sequence (DNA): TGCGCCAGCAGCCTCACACAGGGGGCGGAAGGCTACACCTTC. It codes for CASSLTQGAEGYTF. The chain employs TRBV5-1 and TRBJ1-2, with 9 bases fitting TRBD1. The trim removed 4 bases at V and 8 bases at J, leaving 9 bases unmatched. The CDR3 spans 14 residues. Germline V CDR1 and CDR2: SGHRS, YFSETQ. Using reference TRBV5-1 and TRBJ1-2 for the parts outside the CDR3, the full variable domain is KAGVTQTPRYLIKTRGQQVTLSCSPISGHRSVSWYQQTPGQGLQFLFEYFSETQRNKGNFPGRFSGRQFSNSRSEMNVSTLELGDSALYLCASSLTQGAEGYTFGSGTRLTVV.

The V call is TRBV18, the J call TRBJ2-5; weak D call: TRBD1 (6 bases). The germline V and J ends were trimmed by 6 bases and 5 bases, with 13 bases remaining between them. Germline V gives CDR1 KGHSH, CDR2 LQKENI. The CDR3 totals 13 residues. CDR3 DNA sequence: TGTGCCAGCTCTACAGGGTCATCGGAGACCCAGTACTTC. Its translation: CASSTGSSETQYF.

The rearrangement joins TRBV7-8 to TRBJ2-4; 7 bases fit TRBD2. This CDR3 comprises 17 residues. Germline CDR1 is SGHVS and CDR2 is FQNEAQ. J gave up 0 bases and V 1 base, and 6 bases lay outside the gene matches. In DNA, the CDR3 is TGTGCCAGCAGCTTAGTCGGCGGGAGAATAGCCAAAAACATTCAGTACTTC. Translated: CASSLVGGRIAKNIQYF.

The chain combines TRBV4-1 with TRBJ2-5; D remains unclear. This CDR3 is built from 15 residues. From germline, CDR1 is MGHRA and CDR2 YSYEKL. The ends were cut back, 2 bases at V and 2 bases at J, with 12 bases in the middle. The CDR3 reads CASSQRLLSQETQYF. The CDR3 coding sequence is TGCGCCAGCAGCCAAAGGCTACTTTCGCAAGAGACCCAGTACTTC.

J is TRBJ1-5 and V is TRBV6-2 or TRBV6-3, with 8 bases lining up with TRBD1. Germline V gene sequence: CDR1 MNHEY, CDR2 SVGEGT. This CDR3 has 14 amino acids. With 7 bases clipped from V and 2 bases from J, the junction kept 4 bases outside the gene matches. CDR3 in amino acids: CASNTQGGNQPQHF. CDR3 nucleotides: TGTGCCAGCAATACACAGGGGGGCAATCAGCCCCAGCATTTT.

This chain joins TRBV4-2 and TRBJ2-6; 9 bases agree with TRBD1. In germline, CDR1 is LGHNA, CDR2 YNFKEQ. V lost 4 bases, J lost 0 bases, and 4 bases stayed unmatched. The CDR3 totals 17 residues. CDR3 DNA sequence: TGTGCCAGCAGCCCAGGACAGGGGTCCTCTGGGGCCAACGTCCTGACTTTC. It encodes CASSPGQGSSGANVLTF.

This clonotype occurred a few times. The chain combines TRBV28 with TRBJ2-5; D is possibly TRBD1 (6 bases). The V end lost 1 base, the J end lost 3 bases, and 9 bases lay between the germline ends. This CDR3 comprises 14 residues. Germline V gene sequence: CDR1 MDHEN, CDR2 SYDVKM. The CDR3 region has the DNA TGTGCCAGCAGTTTATCAGGGGTGAAAGAGACCCAGTACTTC. Translation gives CASSLSGVKETQYF.

V is TRBV7-9 and J is TRBJ2-3; D remains ambiguous. From germline, CDR1 is SEHNR and CDR2 FQNEAQ (reference sequence). The CDR3 sequence is 13 residues long. The germline V and J ends were trimmed by 2 bases and 5 bases, with 8 bases remaining between them. In nucleotides, the CDR3 is TGTGCCAGCAGCTTAACCCGTCAAGATACGCAGTATTTT. It is translated as CASSLTRQDTQYF.

V and J are TRBV2 and TRBJ2-1, with TRBD1 as a possible D gene (6 bases). The germline V gene has CDR1 SNHLY and CDR2 FYNNEI. The CDR3 is 16 residues long. The V and J ends lost 6 bases and 4 bases respectively, with 19 bases between them. The DNA of the CDR3 is TGTGCCAGCAGGAGGTACCGGGACACCGAATACAATGAGCAGTTCTTC. It specifies CASRRYRDTEYNEQFF.

This chain uses TRBV7-9 with TRBJ2-6, with D possibly being TRBD2 (6 bases). Germline lookup yields CDR1 SEHNR and CDR2 FQNEAQ (reference sequence). This CDR3 has 16 residues. V lost 5 bases to trimming and J lost 0 bases, with 11 bases between them. The DNA for the CDR3 is TGTGCCAGCAGCCCATGGGAGGCCTCTGGGGCCAACGTCCTGACTTTC. This sequence encodes CASSPWEASGANVLTF. The whole variable domain, remainder taken from reference TRBV7-9 and TRBJ2-6, is DTGVSQNPRHKITKRGQNVTFRCDPISEHNRLYWYRQTLGQGPEFLTYFQNEAQLEKSRLLSDRFSAERPKGSFSTLEIQRTEQGDSAMYLCASSPWEASGANVLTFGAGSRLTVL.

The chain employs TRBV6-2 or TRBV6-3 and TRBJ1-2; D may be TRBD1 (5 bases). V was shortened by 2 bases and J by 6 bases, with 13 bases between the two germline ends. The CDR3 contains 14 residues. Germline lookup yields CDR1 MNHEY and CDR2 SVGEGT. The DNA of the CDR3 is TGTGCCAGCAGTTACGAGGGGCGGAGGCATGGCTACACCTTC. Its translation is CASSYEGRRHGYTF.